This T cell receptor beta chain was recovered during a study of blood T cell repertoires in COVID-19. Study context: There were acute and convalescent COVID-19 samples, and they came from the United States, Italy and Spain. Sample material is recorded as cDNA or gDNA derived from T cells, B-cell-depleted T cells, or PBMCs.

The protocol was immunoSEQ multiplex PCR, while the TCRdb copy is restricted to in-frame clones and leaves out a portion. The sample yields under 200,000 clones, roughly 84% seen once. V lost 8 bases to trimming and J lost 0 bases, with 10 bases between them. Germline lookup yields CDR1 MNHEY and CDR2 SMNVEV (reference sequence). The CDR3 has 14 residues. Sequencing was done on a sample of PBMCs or T cells enriched from blood (not recorded which). The chain uses TRBV27 and TRBJ1-4; D might be TRBD1 (6 bases). This clonotype was obtained from a woman in her sixties or seventies who had recovered from COVID-19. CDR3 sequence: CASARTATNEKLFF. CDR3 in DNA: TGTGCCAGCGCTAGGACAGCAACTAATGAAAAACTGTTTTTT.